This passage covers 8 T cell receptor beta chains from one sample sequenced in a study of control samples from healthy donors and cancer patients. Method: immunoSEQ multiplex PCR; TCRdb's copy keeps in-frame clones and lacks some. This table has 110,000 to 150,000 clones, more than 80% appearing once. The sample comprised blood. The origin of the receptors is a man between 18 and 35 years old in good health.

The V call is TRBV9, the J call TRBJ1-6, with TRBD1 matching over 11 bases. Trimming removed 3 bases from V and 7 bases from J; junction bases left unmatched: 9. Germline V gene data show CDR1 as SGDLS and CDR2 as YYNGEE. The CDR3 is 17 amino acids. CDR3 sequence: CASSATGGTGGNSPLHF. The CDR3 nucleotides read TGTGCCAGCAGCGCGACGGGCGGGACAGGGGGGAATTCACCCCTCCACTTT.

The DNA of the CDR3 is TGTGCCAGCAGACAGGGGAATTCACCCCTCCACTTT. Translated, it gives CASRQGNSPLHF. The chain links TRBV6-4 to TRBJ1-6; the match to TRBD1 covers 7 bases. This CDR3 is 12 amino acids long. After removal of 6 bases from V and 7 bases from J, the junction contained 0 bases not matched to a gene. Germline-derived CDR1 and CDR2 are MRHNA and SNTAGT.

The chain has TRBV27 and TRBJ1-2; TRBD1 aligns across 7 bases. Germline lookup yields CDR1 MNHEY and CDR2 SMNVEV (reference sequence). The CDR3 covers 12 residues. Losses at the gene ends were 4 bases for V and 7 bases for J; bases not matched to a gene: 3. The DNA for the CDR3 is TGTGCCAGCAGTTCAGGGGGTGGTGGCTACACCTTC. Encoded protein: CASSSGGGGYTF.

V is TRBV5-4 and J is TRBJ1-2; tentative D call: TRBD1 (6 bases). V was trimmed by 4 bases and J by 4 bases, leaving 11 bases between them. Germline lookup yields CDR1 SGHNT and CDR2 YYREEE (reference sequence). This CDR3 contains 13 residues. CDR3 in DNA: TGTGCCAGCAGCACTACAGGGTTCTATGGCTACACCTTC. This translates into CASSTTGFYGYTF.

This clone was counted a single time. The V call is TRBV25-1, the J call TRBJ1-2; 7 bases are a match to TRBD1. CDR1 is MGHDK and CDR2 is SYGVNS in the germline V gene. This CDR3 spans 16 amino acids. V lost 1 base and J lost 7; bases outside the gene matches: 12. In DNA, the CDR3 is TGTGCCAGCAGTGAATCTCGGGAACAGGGGATAGGTGGCTACACCTTC. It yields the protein CASSESREQGIGGYTF.

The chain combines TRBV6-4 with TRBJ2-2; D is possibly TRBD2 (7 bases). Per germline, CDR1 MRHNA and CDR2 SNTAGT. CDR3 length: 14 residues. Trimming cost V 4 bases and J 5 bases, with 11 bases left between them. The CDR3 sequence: CASSAGGGTGELFF. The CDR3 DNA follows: TGTGCCAGCAGTGCGGGGGGCGGAACCGGGGAGCTGTTTTTT.

The DNA for the CDR3 is TGTGCCACCAGCAGAGATCTGTCAGGGACAGCGAGGCCCTATGGCTACACCTTC. Its protein product is CATSRDLSGTARPYGYTF. V gene TRBV15 combines with J gene TRBJ1-2; 7 bases are shared with TRBD1. J gave up 4 bases and V 0 bases, and 14 bases lay outside the gene matches. Germline CDR1 LNHNV, CDR2 YYDKDF (reference sequence). The CDR3 runs 18 residues.

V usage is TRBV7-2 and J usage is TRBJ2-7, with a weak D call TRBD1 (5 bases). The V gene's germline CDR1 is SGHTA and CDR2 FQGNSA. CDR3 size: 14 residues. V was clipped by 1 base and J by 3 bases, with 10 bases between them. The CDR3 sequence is CASSLVSRDYEQYF. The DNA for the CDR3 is TGTGCCAGCAGCTTAGTAAGCAGGGACTACGAGCAGTACTTC. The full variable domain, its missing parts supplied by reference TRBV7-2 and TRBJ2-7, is GAGVSQSPSNKVTEKGKDVELRCDPISGHTALYWYRQSLGQGLEFLIYFQGNSAPDKSGLPSDRFSAERTGGSVSTLTIQRTQQEDSAVYLCASSLVSRDYEQYFGPGTRLTVT.